The rows below give T cell receptor beta chains drawn from one sample of a study of OX40 agonist ivuxolimab in advanced cancers. This table comes from immunoSEQ multiplex PCR, and its TCRdb copy is limited to in-frame clones, with some not included. The sample lists 71,000 or so clones, 86% occurring once. The sample in question was CD4+ or CD8+ T cells sorted from blood, obtained in a trial of the OX40 agonist ivuxolimab. These receptors were taken from an adult with an advanced solid tumor such as melanoma, head and neck, liver or kidney cancer. Each CDR3 is given with its conserved first and last residue. Fields, in order: clone size, D gene, J gene, V gene, CDR3 protein, CDR3 DNA. The D gene is left open where the match is weak. Size is omitted from some rows. Given values are once, few, many or a class for expanded clones.

>-|TRBD1|TRBJ2-5|TRBV4-3
CASSQWDRGREETQYF
TGCGCCAGCAGCCAATGGGACAGGGGAAGGGAAGAGACCCAGTACTTC
>-|-|TRBJ1-2|TRBV4-3
CASSQARERNYGYTF
TGCGCCAGCAGCCAAGCAAGGGAAAGGAACTATGGCTACACCTTC
>-|-|TRBJ2-1|TRBV27
CASKGPRYNEQFF
TGTGCCAGCAAAGGGCCGAGGTACAATGAGCAGTTCTTC
>-|-|TRBJ2-3|TRBV5-1
CASSLRDTQYF
TGCGCCAGCAGCTTGAGAGATACGCAGTATTTT
>-|TRBD2|TRBJ2-7|TRBV6-4
CASRVPGAGIGYEQYF
TGTGCCAGCAGGGTACCTGGAGCGGGAATAGGCTACGAGCAGTACTTC
>-|-|TRBJ1-3|TRBV29-1
CSVEVSDSGNTIYF
TGCAGCGTTGAAGTATCCGACTCTGGAAACACCATATATTTT
>-|-|TRBJ2-1|TRBV11-2
CASSLGGWGSIEQFF
TGTGCCAGCAGCTTAGGGGGATGGGGTTCCATTGAGCAGTTCTTC
>-|-|TRBJ1-2|TRBV28
CASSYRAGYTF
TGTGCCAGCAGTTATAGGGCGGGCTACACCTTC
>-|TRBD1|TRBJ1-5|TRBV5-1
CASSLGTGANQPQHF
TGCGCCAGCAGCTTAGGGACAGGAGCTAATCAGCCCCAGCATTTT
>-|-|TRBJ2-7|TRBV7-2
CASSLMDGEAYEQYF
TGTGCCAGCAGCTTAATGGACGGCGAGGCCTACGAGCAGTACTTC
>-|TRBD2|TRBJ2-2|TRBV29-1
CSVTSGPTGELFF
TGCAGCGTGACTAGCGGGCCCACCGGGGAGCTGTTTTTT
>few|-|TRBJ1-5|TRBV7-2
CASSLSGQYSNQPQHF
TGTGCCAGCAGCTTATCTGGACAGTATAGCAATCAGCCCCAGCATTTT
>-|-|TRBJ1-3|TRBV9
CASSPGRAGNTIYF
TGTGCCAGCAGTCCCGGCAGGGCTGGAAACACCATATATTTT
>-|-|TRBJ1-6|TRBV5-4
CASTGSSGMFNSPLHF
TGTGCCAGCACTGGGAGTTCAGGGATGTTTAATTCACCCCTCCACTTT
>-|TRBD2|TRBJ2-5|TRBV7-2
CASSLGLAGETQYF
TGTGCCAGCAGCTTAGGACTAGCGGGAGAGACCCAGTACTTC
>-|-|TRBJ2-3|TRBV23-1
CASSRGVSTDTQYF
TGCGCCAGCAGTCGCGGGGTCAGCACAGATACGCAGTATTTT
>-|-|TRBJ2-1|TRBV19
CASSIVDEQFF
TGTGCCAGTAGTATAGTAGATGAGCAGTTCTTC
>once|-|TRBJ2-7|TRBV2
CASSDAAGLYEQYF
TGTGCCAGCAGTGATGCGGCGGGGCTGTACGAGCAGTACTTC
>-|-|TRBJ2-7|TRBV28
CASSLSGNRPYEQYF
TGTGCCAGCAGTTTATCCGGGAATAGACCCTACGAGCAGTACTTC
>-|TRBD2|TRBJ2-1|TRBV9
CASSVDLAEYNEQFF
TGTGCCAGCAGCGTAGACCTAGCGGAGTACAATGAGCAGTTCTTC
>-|TRBD2|TRBJ2-1|TRBV28
CASSVAGNSYNEQFF
TGTGCCAGCAGTGTAGCGGGAAACTCCTACAATGAGCAGTTCTTC
>-|TRBD1|TRBJ1-5|TRBV4-3
CASSPGTAHNQPQHF
TGCGCCAGCAGCCCAGGGACAGCTCACAATCAGCCCCAGCATTTT
>-|TRBD1|TRBJ1-2|TRBV19
CASSSHGTGTYGYTF
TGTGCCAGTAGTTCACACGGGACAGGGACCTATGGCTACACCTTC
>-|-|TRBJ1-3|TRBV9
CASGKASRSWLSGNTIYF
TGTGCCAGCGGTAAGGCCAGTCGGTCTTGGCTCTCTGGAAACACCATATATTTT
>-|TRBD1|TRBJ2-7|TRBV6-5
CASSDRGLSYEQYF
TGTGCCAGCAGTGACAGGGGCCTGTCCTACGAGCAGTACTTC
>-|TRBD2|TRBJ2-7|TRBV11-3
CASSFGGGNYEQYF
TGTGCCAGCAGCTTTGGCGGGGGGAACTACGAGCAGTACTTC